These T cell receptor beta chains were read from a single sample in a study of T cells in Graves' hyperthyroidism and ophthalmopathy. TCRdb re-called the multiplex PCR reads with MiXCR, one entry per CDR3 protein. This table holds approximately 600,000 distinct CDR3 sequences, around 21% found once. Sequences were obtained from blood. All receptors derive from a man aged 30-40 years with Graves' ophthalmopathy. Both conserved end residues are part of each CDR3. Each record gives: CDR3 DNA, CDR3 protein, D gene, J gene, clone size, V gene. A D gene is named only where the DNA matches it firmly. Not all rows give a size; the values are once, few, many and, for expanded clones, a class.

TGTGCCTGGAGTACCTCACCGCAGGGGGTCTCTGGGGCCAACGTCCTGACTTTC CAWSTSPQGVSGANVLTF TRBD1 TRBJ2-6 few TRBV30
TGTGCCAGCAGCCAAGAAAGCCCAGCGGGAGGGCCCCGAGATACGCAGTATTTT CASSQESPAGGPRDTQYF TRBD2 TRBJ2-3 NA TRBV14
TGCAGTGCCAGCCCTAGAAGCGAGCAGTACTTC CSASPRSEQYF NA TRBJ2-7 few TRBV20-1
TGTGCCAGCAGCCCGAACGCACACACAGATACGCAGTATTTT CASSPNAHTDTQYF NA TRBJ2-3 few TRBV7-3
TGTGCCAGTACCCCGGGAGGCAGGATTCCCACCGGGGAGCTGTTTTTT CASTPGGRIPTGELFF TRBD2 TRBJ2-2 few TRBV19
TGTGCCAGCAGTTCCCCCCAAGGACAGGGCTCTGGAAACACCATATATTTT CASSSPQGQGSGNTIYF TRBD1 TRBJ1-3 few TRBV28
TGTGCCAGCAGTGAAGGGATTCTTCCACACCTAGGGCGGGGCTACACCTTC CASSEGILPHLGRGYTF NA TRBJ1-2 few TRBV6-1
TGCAGTGCTAGAGAATATCTTAGCGGGAGGATTTTAACCTACGAGCAGTACTTC CSAREYLSGRILTYEQYF TRBD2 TRBJ2-7 NA TRBV20-1
TGTGCCAGCAGTTCGGGGGCGTTCGACAATGAGCAGTTCTTC CASSSGAFDNEQFF NA TRBJ2-1 few TRBV27
TGCGCCAGCAGCCCGCGGGTGGGACAGGGGGCGGCCTACAATGAGCAGTTCTTC CASSPRVGQGAAYNEQFF TRBD1 TRBJ2-1 many TRBV5-1
TGCAGTGCTACTCAGGGGCTAGCGGGTCTCTGCGAGCAGTACTTC CSATQGLAGLCEQYF TRBD2 TRBJ2-7 NA TRBV20-1
TGTGCCGTCTCCGGGACAGGGGTGACTGAAGCTTTCTTT CAVSGTGVTEAFF TRBD1 TRBJ1-1 few TRBV7-9
TGCAGTGCTAGACTAGGACAGAGCAATCAGCCCCAGCATTTT CSARLGQSNQPQHF NA TRBJ1-5 NA TRBV20-1
TGTGCCAGCAGCCAACCGGGGGACAACTCCTACGAGCAGTACTTC CASSQPGDNSYEQYF NA TRBJ2-7 few TRBV7-9
TGCAGTGCTAGATTGGGACAGAAGACAAAAGTTTTAGATACGCAGTATTTT CSARLGQKTKVLDTQYF TRBD1 TRBJ2-3 few TRBV20-1
TGTGCCTGGAGTGAGGAGGTAACGGGCACCCAGTACTTC CAWSEEVTGTQYF NA TRBJ2-5 few TRBV30
TGTGCCAGCGGACCGGGACGGAGCTACAATGAGCAGTTCTTC CASGPGRSYNEQFF NA TRBJ2-1 NA TRBV19
TGTGCCAGCAGCGGAGCGGGAGAGGCAGAGACCCAGTACTTC CASSGAGEAETQYF TRBD2 TRBJ2-5 few TRBV9
TGTGCCAGCAGCCCAGGGAAGAATCAGCCCCAGCATTTT CASSPGKNQPQHF NA TRBJ1-5 once TRBV6-1
TGTGCCACCAGCTTCCCGGGACTAGCGGGAGGTAGCACAGATACGCAGTATTTT CATSFPGLAGGSTDTQYF TRBD2 TRBJ2-3 many TRBV24-1
TGTGCCAGCAGCTTGGCAAGTTGGAGGCGGGGGGGCACTGAAGCTTTCTTT CASSLASWRRGGTEAFF NA TRBJ1-1 many TRBV5-5
TGCGCCAGCAGCCAAGGGACCGCCCGGGAGCAGTTCTTC CASSQGTAREQFF NA TRBJ2-1 NA TRBV4-1
TGTGCCAGCAGTTTGCGGGAGTGGACAGATACGCAGTATTTT CASSLREWTDTQYF TRBD2 TRBJ2-3 many TRBV12-3/TRBV12-4
TGCGCCAGCAGCTTGGCGTTCGGAGATACGCAGTATTTT CASSLAFGDTQYF NA TRBJ2-3 many TRBV5-1
TGTGCCACCAGCAGAGCAGGCGCAGTCACTGAAGCTTTCTTT CATSRAGAVTEAFF NA TRBJ1-1 few TRBV15
TGCGCCAGCAGCCAAGATTATGCGGGGGTGTACGAGCAGTACTTC CASSQDYAGVYEQYF TRBD2 TRBJ2-7 NA TRBV4-3
TGTGCCAGCAGCCGGAGCGGAGCGGCAGGGCCCTACAATGAGCAGTTCTTC CASSRSGAAGPYNEQFF NA TRBJ2-1 many TRBV28
TGTGCCAGCAGCCAAGATTTAGTTGACGAGACCCAGTACTTC CASSQDLVDETQYF NA TRBJ2-5 few TRBV4-2
TGTGCCTGGAGTGTTGGAATAGCCTATGGCTACACCTTC CAWSVGIAYGYTF NA TRBJ1-2 NA TRBV30
TGCGCCAGCAGCTTATTCGGGCACAGGGCCCAGCATTTT CASSLFGHRAQHF NA TRBJ1-5 once TRBV5-1
TGTGCCAGTAGTTCGCAAAAGGGTAACCAGCCCCAGCATTTT CASSSQKGNQPQHF NA TRBJ1-5 NA TRBV19
TGCGCCAGCAGCTTGGTAGGCAGGGAGAATGAGCAGTTCTTC CASSLVGRENEQFF NA TRBJ2-1 many TRBV5-1
TGTGCCAGTAGTACGGCGGGAGGCCCCAATGAGCAGTTCTTC CASSTAGGPNEQFF TRBD2 TRBJ2-1 few TRBV19
TGTGCCAGCAGTTACTACGGGATGTCTAACTATGGCTACACCTTC CASSYYGMSNYGYTF NA TRBJ1-2 NA TRBV6-6
TGTGCCAGTAGTCCCACTGGGCCCTTACTAGCGAGTGTCACAGATACGCAGTATTTT CASSPTGPLLASVTDTQYF TRBD2 TRBJ2-3 NA TRBV19
TGTGCCTGGACCCGGGACAGGGTGAACACTGAAGCTTTCTTT CAWTRDRVNTEAFF TRBD1 TRBJ1-1 few TRBV30
TGTGCCAACAGTTACTCCGGTGACAGGTTCAATCAGCCCCAGCATTTT CANSYSGDRFNQPQHF NA TRBJ1-5 NA TRBV6-5
TGTGCCAGCAGTTACGACAAGGCTCAGCCCCAGCATTTT CASSYDKAQPQHF NA TRBJ1-5 many TRBV6-1
TGTGCCAGCAAACTAGCGGGAGGTGCCTCCGAGCAGTACTTC CASKLAGGASEQYF TRBD2 TRBJ2-7 NA TRBV7-9
TGTGCCAGCAGTTTCATATTCGGACAGGGGGCTCTGGATAGCAATCAGCCCCAGCATTTT CASSFIFGQGALDSNQPQHF TRBD1 TRBJ1-5 many TRBV28
TGTGCCAGTAGGCGGAGGAGCGGGAGGGAGAATGAGCAGTTCTTC CASRRRSGRENEQFF TRBD2 TRBJ2-1 few TRBV19